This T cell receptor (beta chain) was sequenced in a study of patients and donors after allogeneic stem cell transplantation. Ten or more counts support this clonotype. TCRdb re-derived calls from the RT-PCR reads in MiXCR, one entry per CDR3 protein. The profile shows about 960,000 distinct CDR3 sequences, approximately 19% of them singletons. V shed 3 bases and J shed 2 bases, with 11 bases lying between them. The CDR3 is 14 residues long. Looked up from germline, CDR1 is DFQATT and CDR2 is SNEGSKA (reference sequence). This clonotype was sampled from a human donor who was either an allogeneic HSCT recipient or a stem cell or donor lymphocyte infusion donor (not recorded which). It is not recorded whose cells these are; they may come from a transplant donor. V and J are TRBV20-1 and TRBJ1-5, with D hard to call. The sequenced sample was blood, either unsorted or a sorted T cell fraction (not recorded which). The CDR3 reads CSASHHKGNQPQHF. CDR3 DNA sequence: TGCAGTGCTAGCCACCACAAGGGCAATCAGCCCCAGCATTTT.